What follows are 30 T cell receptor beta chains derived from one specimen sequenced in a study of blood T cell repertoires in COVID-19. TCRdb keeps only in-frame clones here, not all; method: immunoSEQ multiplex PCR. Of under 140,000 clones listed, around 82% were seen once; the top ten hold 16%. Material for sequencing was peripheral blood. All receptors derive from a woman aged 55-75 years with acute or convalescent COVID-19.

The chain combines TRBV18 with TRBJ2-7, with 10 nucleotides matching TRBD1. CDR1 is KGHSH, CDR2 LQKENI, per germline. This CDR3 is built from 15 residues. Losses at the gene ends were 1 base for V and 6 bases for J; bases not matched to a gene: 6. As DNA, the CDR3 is TGTGCCAGCTCACCACAAGGACAGGGGGTAGGCGAGCAGTACTTC. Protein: CASSPQGQGVGEQYF.

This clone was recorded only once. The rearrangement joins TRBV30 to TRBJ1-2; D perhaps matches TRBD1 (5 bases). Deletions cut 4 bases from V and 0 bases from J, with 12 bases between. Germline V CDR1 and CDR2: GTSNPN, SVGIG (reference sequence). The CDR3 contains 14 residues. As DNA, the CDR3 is TGTGCCTGGACCCCCCTCAGGGCTAACTATGGCTACACCTTC. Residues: CAWTPLRANYGYTF.

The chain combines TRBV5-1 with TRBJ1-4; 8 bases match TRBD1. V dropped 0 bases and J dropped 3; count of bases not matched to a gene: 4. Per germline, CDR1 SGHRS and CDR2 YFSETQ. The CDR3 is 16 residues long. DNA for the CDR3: TGCGCCAGCAGCTTGGCGCAGGGGGCGGCTAATGAAAAACTGTTTTTT. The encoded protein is CASSLAQGAANEKLFF.

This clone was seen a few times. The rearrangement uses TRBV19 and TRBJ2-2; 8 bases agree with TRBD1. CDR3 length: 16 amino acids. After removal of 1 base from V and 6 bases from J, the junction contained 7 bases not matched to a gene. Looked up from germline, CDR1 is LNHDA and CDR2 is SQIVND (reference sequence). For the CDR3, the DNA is TGTGCCAGTAGTATAGTTGGACAGGGTGTTCCCGGGGAGCTGTTTTTT. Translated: CASSIVGQGVPGELFF.

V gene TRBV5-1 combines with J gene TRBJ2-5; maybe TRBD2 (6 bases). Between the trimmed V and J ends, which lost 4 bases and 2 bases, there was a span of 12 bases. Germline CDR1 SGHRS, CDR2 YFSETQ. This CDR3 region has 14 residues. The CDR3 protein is CASSPPGGQETQYF. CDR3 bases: TGCGCCAGCAGCCCCCCCGGGGGTCAAGAGACCCAGTACTTC.

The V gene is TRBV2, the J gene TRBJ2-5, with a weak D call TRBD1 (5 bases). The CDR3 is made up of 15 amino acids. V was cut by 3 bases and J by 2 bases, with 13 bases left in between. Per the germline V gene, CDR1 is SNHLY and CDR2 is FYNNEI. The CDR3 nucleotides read TGTGCCAGCAGTGAGGTTGGGGCAGAACAAGAGACCCAGTACTTC. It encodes CASSEVGAEQETQYF.

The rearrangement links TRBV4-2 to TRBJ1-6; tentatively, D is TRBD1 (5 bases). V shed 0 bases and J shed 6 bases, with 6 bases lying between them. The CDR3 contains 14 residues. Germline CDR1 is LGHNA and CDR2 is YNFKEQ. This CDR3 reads CASSQEQVNSPLHF. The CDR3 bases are TGTGCCAGCAGCCAAGAACAGGTTAATTCACCCCTCCACTTT.

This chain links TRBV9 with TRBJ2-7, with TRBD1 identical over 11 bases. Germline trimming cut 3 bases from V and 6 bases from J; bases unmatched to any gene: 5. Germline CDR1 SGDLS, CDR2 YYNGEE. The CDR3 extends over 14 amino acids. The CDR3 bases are TGTGCCAGCAGCGCCGGACAGGGGGCGGGCGAGCAGTACTTC. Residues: CASSAGQGAGEQYF.

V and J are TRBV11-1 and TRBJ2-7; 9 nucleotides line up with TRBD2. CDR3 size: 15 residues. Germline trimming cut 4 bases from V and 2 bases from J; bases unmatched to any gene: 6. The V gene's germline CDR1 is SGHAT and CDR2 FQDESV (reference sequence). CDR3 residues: CASSYGTSSTYEQYF. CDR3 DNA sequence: TGTGCCAGCAGCTACGGGACTAGCAGTACCTACGAGCAGTACTTC. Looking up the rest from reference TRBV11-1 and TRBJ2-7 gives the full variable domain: EAEVAQSPRYKITEKSQAVAFWCDPISGHATLYWYRQILGQGPELLVQFQDESVVDDSQLPKDRFSAERLKGVDSTLKIQPAELGDSAMYLCASSYGTSSTYEQYFGPGTRLTVT.

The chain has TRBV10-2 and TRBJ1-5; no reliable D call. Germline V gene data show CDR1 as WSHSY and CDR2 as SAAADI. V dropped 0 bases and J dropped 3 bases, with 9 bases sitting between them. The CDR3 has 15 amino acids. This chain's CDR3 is CASSESVASNQPQHF. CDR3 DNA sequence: TGCGCCAGCAGTGAGTCGGTGGCTTCCAATCAGCCCCAGCATTTT.

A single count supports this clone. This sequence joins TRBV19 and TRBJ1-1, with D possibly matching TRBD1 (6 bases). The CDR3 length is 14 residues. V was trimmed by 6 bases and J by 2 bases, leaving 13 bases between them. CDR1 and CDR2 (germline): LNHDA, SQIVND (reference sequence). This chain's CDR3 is CASSKRGHNTEAFF. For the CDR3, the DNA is TGTGCCAGTAGCAAGCGGGGGCACAACACTGAAGCTTTCTTT.

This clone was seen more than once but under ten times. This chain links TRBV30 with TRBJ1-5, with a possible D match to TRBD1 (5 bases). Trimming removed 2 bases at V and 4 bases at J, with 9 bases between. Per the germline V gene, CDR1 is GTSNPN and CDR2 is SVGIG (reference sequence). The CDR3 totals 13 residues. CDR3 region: CAWSSQENQPQHF. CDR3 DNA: TGTGCCTGGAGTTCACAGGAGAATCAGCCCCAGCATTTT.

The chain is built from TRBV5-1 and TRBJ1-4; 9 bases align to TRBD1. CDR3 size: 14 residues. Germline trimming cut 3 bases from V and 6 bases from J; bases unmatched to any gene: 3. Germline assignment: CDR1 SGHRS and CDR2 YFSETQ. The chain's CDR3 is CASSSTGGDEKLFF. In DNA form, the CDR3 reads TGCGCCAGCAGCTCGACAGGGGGGGATGAAAAACTGTTTTTT.

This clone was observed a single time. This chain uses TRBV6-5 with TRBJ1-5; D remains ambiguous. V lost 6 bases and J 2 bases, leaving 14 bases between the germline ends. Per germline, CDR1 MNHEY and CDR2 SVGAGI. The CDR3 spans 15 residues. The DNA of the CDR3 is TGTGCCAGCAGGGTAGAACAGTACGGCAATCAGCCCCAGCATTTT. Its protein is CASRVEQYGNQPQHF.

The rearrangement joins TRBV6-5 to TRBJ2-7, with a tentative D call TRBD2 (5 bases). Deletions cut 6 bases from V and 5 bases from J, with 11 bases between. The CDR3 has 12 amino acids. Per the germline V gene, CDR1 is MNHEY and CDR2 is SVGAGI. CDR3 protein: CASSPMGDEQYF. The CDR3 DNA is TGTGCCAGCAGCCCCATGGGAGACGAGCAGTACTTC.

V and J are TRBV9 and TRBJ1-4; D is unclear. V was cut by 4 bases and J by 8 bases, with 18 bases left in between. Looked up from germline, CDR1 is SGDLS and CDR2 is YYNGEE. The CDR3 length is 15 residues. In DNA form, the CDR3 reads TGTGCCAGCAGCCCGCGACAAGGCCCCTTCGAAAAACTGTTTTTT. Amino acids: CASSPRQGPFEKLFF.

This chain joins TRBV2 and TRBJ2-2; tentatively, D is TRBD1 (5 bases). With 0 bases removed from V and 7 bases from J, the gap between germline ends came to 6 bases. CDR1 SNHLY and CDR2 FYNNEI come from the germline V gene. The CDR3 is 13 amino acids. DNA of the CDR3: TGTGCCAGCAGTGAAGCGACAGTCGGGGAGCTGTTTTTT. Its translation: CASSEATVGELFF.

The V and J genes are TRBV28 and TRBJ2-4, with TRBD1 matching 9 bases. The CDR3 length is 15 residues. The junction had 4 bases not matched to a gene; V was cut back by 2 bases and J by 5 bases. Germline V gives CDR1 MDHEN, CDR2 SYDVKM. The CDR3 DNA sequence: TGTGCCAGCAGTTTAACGGGACAGGGCGAAAACATTCAGTACTTC. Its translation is CASSLTGQGENIQYF.

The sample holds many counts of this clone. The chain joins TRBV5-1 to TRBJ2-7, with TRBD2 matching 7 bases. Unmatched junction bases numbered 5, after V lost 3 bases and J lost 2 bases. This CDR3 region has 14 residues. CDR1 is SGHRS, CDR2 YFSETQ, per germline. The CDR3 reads CASSWGGGTYEQYF. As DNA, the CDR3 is TGCGCCAGCAGCTGGGGCGGGGGAACCTACGAGCAGTACTTC. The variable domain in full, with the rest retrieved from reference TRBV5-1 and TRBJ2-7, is KAGVTQTPRYLIKTRGQQVTLSCSPISGHRSVSWYQQTPGQGLQFLFEYFSETQRNKGNFPGRFSGRQFSNSRSEMNVSTLELGDSALYLCASSWGGGTYEQYFGPGTRLTVT.

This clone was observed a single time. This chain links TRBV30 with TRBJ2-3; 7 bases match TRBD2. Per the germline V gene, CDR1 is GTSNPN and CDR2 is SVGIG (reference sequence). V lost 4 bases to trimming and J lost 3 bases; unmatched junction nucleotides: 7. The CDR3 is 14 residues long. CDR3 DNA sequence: TGTGCCTGGACCCCGCTAGCGGCGACAGATACGCAGTATTTT. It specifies CAWTPLAATDTQYF.

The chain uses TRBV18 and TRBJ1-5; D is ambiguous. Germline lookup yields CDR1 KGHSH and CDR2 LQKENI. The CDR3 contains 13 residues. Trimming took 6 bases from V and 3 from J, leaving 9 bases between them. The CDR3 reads CASSIGNNQPQHF. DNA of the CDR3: TGTGCCAGCTCGATCGGGAACAATCAGCCCCAGCATTTT.

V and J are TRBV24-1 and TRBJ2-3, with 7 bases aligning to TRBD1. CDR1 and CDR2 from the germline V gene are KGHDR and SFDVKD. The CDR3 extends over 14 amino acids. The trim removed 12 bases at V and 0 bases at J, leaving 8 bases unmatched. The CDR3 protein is CASKGGSSTDTQYF. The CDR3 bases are TGTGCCTCAAAAGGGGGCTCCAGCACAGATACGCAGTATTTT.

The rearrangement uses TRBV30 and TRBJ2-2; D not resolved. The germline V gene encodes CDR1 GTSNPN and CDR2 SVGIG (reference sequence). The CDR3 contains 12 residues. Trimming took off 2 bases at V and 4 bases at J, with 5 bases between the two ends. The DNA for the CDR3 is TGTGCCTGGAGTCAACTCACCGGGGAGCTGTTTTTT. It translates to CAWSQLTGELFF.

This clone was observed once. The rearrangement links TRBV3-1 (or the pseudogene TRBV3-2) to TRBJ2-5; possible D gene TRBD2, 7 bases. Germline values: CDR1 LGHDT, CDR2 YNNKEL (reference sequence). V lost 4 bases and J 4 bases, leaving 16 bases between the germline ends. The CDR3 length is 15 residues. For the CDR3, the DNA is TGTGCCAGCAGCCGGGAGGGGGGGCAGGTAGAGACCCAGTACTTC. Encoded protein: CASSREGGQVETQYF.

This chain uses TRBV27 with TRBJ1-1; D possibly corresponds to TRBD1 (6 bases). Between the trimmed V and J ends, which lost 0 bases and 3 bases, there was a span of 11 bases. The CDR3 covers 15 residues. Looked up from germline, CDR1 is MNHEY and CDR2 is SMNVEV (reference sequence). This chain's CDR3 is CASSLSYREDTEAFF. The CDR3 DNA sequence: TGTGCCAGCAGTTTATCGTACAGGGAAGACACTGAAGCTTTCTTT.

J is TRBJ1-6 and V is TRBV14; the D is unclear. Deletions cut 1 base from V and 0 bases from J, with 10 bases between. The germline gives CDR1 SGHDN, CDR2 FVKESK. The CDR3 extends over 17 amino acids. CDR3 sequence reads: CASSQARVNSYNSPLHF. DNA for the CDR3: TGTGCCAGCAGCCAAGCCCGGGTTAACTCCTATAATTCACCCCTCCACTTT. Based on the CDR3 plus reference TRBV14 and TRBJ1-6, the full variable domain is EAGVTQFPSHSVIEKGQTVTLRCDPISGHDNLYWYRRVMGKEIKFLLHFVKESKQDESGMPNNRFLAERTGGTYSTLKVQPAELEDSGVYFCASSQARVNSYNSPLHFGNGTRLTVT.

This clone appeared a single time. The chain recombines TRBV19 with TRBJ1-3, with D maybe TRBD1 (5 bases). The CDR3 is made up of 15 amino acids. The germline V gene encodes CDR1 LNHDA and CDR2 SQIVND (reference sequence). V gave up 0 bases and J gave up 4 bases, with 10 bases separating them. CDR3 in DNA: TGTGCCAGTAGTATAGACGGGGGTGCCGGAAACACCATATATTTT. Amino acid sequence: CASSIDGGAGNTIYF.

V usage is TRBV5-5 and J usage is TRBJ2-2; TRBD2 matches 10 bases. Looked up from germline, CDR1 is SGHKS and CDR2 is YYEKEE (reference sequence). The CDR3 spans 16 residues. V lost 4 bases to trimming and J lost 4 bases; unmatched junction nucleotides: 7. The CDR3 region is CASSLKRGGVTGELFF. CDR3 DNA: TGTGCCAGCAGCCTTAAGCGGGGGGGCGTCACCGGGGAGCTGTTTTTT.

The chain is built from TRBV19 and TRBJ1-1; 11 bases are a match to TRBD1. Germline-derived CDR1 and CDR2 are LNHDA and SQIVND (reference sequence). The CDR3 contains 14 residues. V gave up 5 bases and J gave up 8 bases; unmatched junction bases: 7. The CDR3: CASSFRTGGREAFF. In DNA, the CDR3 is TGTGCCAGTAGTTTCCGGACAGGGGGCAGGGAAGCTTTCTTT.

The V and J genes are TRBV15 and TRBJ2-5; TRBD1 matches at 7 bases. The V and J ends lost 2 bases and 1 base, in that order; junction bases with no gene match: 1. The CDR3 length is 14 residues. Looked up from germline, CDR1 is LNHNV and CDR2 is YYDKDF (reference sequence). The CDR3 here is CATSRRQGQETQYF. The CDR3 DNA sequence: TGTGCCACCAGCAGAAGACAGGGCCAAGAGACCCAGTACTTC.